This T cell receptor (beta chain) derives from a study of CD8+CD57+ T cells in acquired aplastic anemia. Study as a whole: DNA from sorted CD4+ and CD8+ cells averaged roughly 3.2 ug.

Germline CDR1 is SGHTA and CDR2 is FQGNSA. The CDR3 sequence is 16 residues long. Trimming removed 0 bases from V and 0 bases from J, with 8 bases in between. Previously, flow cytometry had revealed CD8+CD57+ cell expansion in the patients chosen for sequencing. Prior therapy had not been administered to any patient at the time of blood sampling. CDR3 and TCR beta VDJ profiling relied on genomic DNA as the template. MiXCR, run by TCRdb on the reads, gives a single entry per CDR3 protein. Counted here are about 160,000 distinct CDR3 sequences, roughly 50% occurring once; the ten biggest clones make up 3.2%. At least ten counts were recorded for this clonotype. As yet, its antigen is unknown. Study-level findings and limits: The CD8+ Simpson's diversity of patients and controls was not significantly different. Shared by patients and controls, twenty-nine CD8+ CDR3s were abundant in patients.

The sequenced material came from sorted CD4+, CD8+, or CD8+CD57+ T cells (not recorded which) from PBMCs. The chain couples TRBV7-2 to TRBJ2-2; D gene uncertain. The receptor was derived from a human donor with aplastic anemia. The CDR3 region is CASSLAGLANTGELFF. CDR3 DNA: TGTGCCAGCAGCTTAGCAGGGTTAGCGAACACCGGGGAGCTGTTTTTT.